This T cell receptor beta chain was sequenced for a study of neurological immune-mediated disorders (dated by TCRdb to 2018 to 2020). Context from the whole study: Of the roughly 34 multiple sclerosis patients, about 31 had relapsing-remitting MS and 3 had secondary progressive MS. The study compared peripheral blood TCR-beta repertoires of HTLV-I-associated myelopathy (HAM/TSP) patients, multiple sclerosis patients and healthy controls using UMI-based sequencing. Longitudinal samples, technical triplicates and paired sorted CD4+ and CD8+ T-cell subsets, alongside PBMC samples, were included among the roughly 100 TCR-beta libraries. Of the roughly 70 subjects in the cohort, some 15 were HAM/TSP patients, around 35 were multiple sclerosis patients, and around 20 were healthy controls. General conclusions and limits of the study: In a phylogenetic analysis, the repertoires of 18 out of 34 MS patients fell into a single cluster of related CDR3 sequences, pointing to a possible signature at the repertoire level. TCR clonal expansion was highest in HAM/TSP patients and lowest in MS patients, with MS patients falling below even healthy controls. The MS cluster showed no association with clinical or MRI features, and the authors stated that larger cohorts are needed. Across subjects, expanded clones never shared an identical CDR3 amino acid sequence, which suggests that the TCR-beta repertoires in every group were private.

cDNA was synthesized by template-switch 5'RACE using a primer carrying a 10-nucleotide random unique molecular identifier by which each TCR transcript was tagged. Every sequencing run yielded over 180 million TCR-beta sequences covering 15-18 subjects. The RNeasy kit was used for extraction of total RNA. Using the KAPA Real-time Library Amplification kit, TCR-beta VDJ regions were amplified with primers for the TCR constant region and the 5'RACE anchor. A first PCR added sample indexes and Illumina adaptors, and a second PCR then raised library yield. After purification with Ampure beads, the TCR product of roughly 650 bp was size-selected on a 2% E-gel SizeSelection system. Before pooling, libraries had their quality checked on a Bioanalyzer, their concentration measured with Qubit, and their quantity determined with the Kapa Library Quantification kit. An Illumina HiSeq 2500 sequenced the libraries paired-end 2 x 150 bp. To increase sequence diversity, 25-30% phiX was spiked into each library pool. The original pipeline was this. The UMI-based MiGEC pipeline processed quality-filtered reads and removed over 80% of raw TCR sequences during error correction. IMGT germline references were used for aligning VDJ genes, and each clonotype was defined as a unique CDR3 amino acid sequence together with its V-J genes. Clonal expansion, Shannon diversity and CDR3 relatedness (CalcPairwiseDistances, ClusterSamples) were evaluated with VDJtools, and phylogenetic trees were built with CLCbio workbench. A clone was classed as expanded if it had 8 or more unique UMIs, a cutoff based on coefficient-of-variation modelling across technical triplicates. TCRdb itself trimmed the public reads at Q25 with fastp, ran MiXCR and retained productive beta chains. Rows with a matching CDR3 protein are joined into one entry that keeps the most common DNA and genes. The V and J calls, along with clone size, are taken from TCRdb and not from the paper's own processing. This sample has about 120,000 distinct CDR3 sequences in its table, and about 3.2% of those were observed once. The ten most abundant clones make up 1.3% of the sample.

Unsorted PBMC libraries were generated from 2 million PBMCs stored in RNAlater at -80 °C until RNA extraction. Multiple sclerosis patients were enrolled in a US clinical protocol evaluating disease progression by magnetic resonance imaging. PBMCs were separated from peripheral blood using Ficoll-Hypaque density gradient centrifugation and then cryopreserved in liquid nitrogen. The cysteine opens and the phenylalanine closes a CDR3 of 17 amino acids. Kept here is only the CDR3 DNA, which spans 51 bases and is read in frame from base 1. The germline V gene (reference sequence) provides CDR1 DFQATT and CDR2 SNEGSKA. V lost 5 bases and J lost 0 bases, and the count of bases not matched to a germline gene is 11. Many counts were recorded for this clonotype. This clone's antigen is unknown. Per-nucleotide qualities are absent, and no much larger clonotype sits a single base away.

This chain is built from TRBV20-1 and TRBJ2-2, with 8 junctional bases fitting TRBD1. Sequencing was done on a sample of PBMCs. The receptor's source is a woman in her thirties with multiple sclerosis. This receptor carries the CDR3 CSAQPPDRAANTGELFF. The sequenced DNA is TGCAGTGCTCAACCACCGGACAGGGCGGCGAACACCGGGGAGCTGTTTTTT.